A selection of T cell receptor beta chains follows, all from one sample in a study of cytomegalovirus exposure and HLA in healthy donors. Sequencing used immunoSEQ multiplex PCR; TCRdb keeps in-frame clones, though not all of them. The table lists some 140,000 clones, about 66% of them singletons, with 1.6% in the top ten. The sequenced sample consisted of PBMCs. The receptors come from a human donor in good health. The CDR3 runs from the conserved cysteine through the conserved F or W.

j_gene,v_gene,CDR3aa
TRBJ1-5,TRBV6-5,CASSPTGFTNQPQHF
TRBJ2-1,TRBV9,CASSVQSGGSEQFF
TRBJ2-2,TRBV5-4,CASSPQANTGELFF
TRBJ1-1,TRBV6-5,CASSPGQGDAFF
TRBJ1-3,TRBV27,CASSLSEGEGNTIYF
TRBJ1-2,TRBV15,CATSRDQQANYGYTF
TRBJ2-7,TRBV6-5,CASSYGPAGGFYEQYF
TRBJ2-7,TRBV19,CASSRGWRGNEQYF
TRBJ2-2,TRBV6-6,CASLAGATNTGELFF
TRBJ2-2,TRBV7-8,CASSPVGGNTGELFF
TRBJ2-7,TRBV5-1,CASSLGQVNEQYF
TRBJ2-7,TRBV28,CASSPTGYPSYEQYF
TRBJ2-7,TRBV19,CASRGQGAYEQYF
TRBJ2-3,TRBV28,CATIIGGTGTITDTQYF
TRBJ2-7,TRBV7-8,CASSSGTSGRALEQYF
TRBJ2-7,TRBV28,CASSFGGTGYEQYF
TRBJ2-1,TRBV6-4,CASSDHQGNEQFF
TRBJ2-1,TRBV5-5,CASRPPYRDSFYNEQFF
TRBJ2-5,TRBV28,CASSSRHQQETQYF
TRBJ2-7,TRBV7-6,CASSPGQGGPYEQYF
TRBJ2-7,TRBV11-2,CASSSTGQESSYEQYF
TRBJ2-1,TRBV6-4,CASSTGTRGSNEQFF
TRBJ2-5,TRBV28,CASSPYTGETQYF
TRBJ2-3,TRBV28,CASSTRGDSTDTQYF
TRBJ2-7,TRBV19,CASSIVASGRAYEQYF
TRBJ2-3,TRBV19,CASKLRDTQYF
TRBJ1-2,TRBV29-1,CSVGTGQDPSYGYTF
TRBJ2-1,TRBV4-3,CASSLDAGLAGNEQFF
TRBJ1-1,TRBV7-8,CASSQHLGATEAFF
TRBJ2-7,TRBV6-5,CASSYSKSSYEQYF
TRBJ2-7,TRBV27,CASSFAGDRYEQYF
TRBJ2-3,TRBV29-1,CSVRDSDTQYF
TRBJ2-2,TRBV6-4,CASSAQGATGELFF
TRBJ2-7,TRBV27,CASSLSTSGGPYEQYF
TRBJ2-7,TRBV5-1,CASSLGTVLTEKIYEQYF
TRBJ2-7,TRBV7-8,CASSLGVGSSSGNAYEQYF
TRBJ2-7,TRBV5-1,CASSLDSSGGPYEQYF
TRBJ2-7,TRBV7-8,CASKLAVAYEQYF
TRBJ1-2,TRBV14,CASRPGGVAGYTF
TRBJ1-1,TRBV5-1,CASSGQPSNTEAFF
TRBJ2-1,TRBV18,CASSPPGQGRNEQFF
TRBJ2-7,TRBV5-6,CASSETGAGGPNEQYF
TRBJ2-1,TRBV6-4,CASSNLAGEVAEQFF
TRBJ2-5,TRBV27,CASSSGLAGDGTQYF